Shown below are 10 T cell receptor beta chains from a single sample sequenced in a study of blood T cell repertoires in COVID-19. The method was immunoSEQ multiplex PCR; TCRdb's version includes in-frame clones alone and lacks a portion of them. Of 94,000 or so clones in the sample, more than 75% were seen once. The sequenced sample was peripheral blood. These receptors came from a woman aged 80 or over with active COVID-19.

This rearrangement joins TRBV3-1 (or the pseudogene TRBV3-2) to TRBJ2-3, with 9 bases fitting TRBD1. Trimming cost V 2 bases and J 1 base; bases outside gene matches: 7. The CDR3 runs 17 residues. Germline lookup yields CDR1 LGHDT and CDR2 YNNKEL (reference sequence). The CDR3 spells CASSQPQGASGTDTQYF. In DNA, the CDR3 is TGTGCCAGCAGCCAACCACAGGGGGCTTCGGGCACAGATACGCAGTATTTT.

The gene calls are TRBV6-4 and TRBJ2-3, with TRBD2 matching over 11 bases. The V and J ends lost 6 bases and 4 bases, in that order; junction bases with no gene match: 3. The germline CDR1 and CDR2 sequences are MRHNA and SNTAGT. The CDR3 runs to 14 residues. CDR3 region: CASRVLAGADTQYF. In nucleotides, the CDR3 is TGTGCCAGCAGGGTACTAGCGGGGGCAGATACGCAGTATTTT.

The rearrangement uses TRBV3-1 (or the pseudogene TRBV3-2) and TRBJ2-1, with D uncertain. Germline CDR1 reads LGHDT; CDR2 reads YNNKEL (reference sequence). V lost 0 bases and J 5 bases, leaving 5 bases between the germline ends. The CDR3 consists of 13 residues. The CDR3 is CASSQDRDNEQFF. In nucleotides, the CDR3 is TGTGCCAGCAGCCAAGATCGGGACAATGAGCAGTTCTTC.

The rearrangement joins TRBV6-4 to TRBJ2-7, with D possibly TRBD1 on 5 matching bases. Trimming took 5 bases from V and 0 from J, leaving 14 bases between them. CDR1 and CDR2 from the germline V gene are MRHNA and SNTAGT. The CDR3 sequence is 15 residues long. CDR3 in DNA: TGTGCCAGCAGTCGGAAAGGGGCCCTCTCCTACGAGCAGTACTTC. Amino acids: CASSRKGALSYEQYF.

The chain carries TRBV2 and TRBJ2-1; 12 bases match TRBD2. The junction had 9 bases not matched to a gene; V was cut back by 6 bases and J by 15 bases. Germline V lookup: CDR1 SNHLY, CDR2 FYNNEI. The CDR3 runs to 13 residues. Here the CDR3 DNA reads TGTGCCAGCAGAGCAGAACTAGCGGGGGGACGGTTCTTC. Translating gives CASRAELAGGRFF.

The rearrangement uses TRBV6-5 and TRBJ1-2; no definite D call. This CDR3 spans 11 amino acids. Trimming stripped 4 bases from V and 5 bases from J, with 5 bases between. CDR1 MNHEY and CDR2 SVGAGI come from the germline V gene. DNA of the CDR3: TGTGCCAGCAGTTCACGGTATGGCTACACCTTC. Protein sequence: CASSSRYGYTF.

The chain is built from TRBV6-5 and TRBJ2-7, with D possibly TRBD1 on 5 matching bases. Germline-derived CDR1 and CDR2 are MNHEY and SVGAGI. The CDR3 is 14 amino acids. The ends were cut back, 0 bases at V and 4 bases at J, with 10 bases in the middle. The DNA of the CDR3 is TGTGCCAGCAGTTACTCGAGACAGAAATACGAGCAGTACTTC. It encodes CASSYSRQKYEQYF.

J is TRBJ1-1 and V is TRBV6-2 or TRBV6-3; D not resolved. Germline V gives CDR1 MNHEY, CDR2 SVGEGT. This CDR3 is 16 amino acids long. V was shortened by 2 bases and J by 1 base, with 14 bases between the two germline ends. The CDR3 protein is CASSYVIGESNTEAFF. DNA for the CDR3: TGTGCCAGCAGTTACGTCATTGGGGAGTCGAACACTGAAGCTTTCTTT.

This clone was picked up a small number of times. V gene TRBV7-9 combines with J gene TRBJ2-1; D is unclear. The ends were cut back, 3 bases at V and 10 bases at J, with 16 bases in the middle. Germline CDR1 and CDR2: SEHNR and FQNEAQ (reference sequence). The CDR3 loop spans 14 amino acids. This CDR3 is CASSFQAGLSEQFF. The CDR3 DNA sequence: TGTGCCAGCAGCTTTCAGGCAGGCCTCAGCGAGCAGTTCTTC.

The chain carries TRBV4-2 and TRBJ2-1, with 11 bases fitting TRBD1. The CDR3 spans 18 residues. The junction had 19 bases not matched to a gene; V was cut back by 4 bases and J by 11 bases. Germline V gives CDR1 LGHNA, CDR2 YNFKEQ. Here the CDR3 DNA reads TGTGCCAGCAGCCTCGGACAGGGGGCGTTTTCCCTGAATGTTAAGCAGTTCTTC. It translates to CASSLGQGAFSLNVKQFF.